This T cell receptor (beta chain) came from a study of blood T cell repertoires in COVID-19. Study context: Samples taken during acute and convalescent COVID-19 were collected in the United States, Italy and Spain. T cells, B-cell-depleted T cells, or PBMCs supplied cDNA or gDNA.

This clone has a single count. Germline CDR1 reads SGHRS; CDR2 reads YFSETQ. V dropped 3 bases and J dropped 4; count of bases not matched to a gene: 8. The CDR3 loop spans 15 amino acids. Original methodology: Estimation of nucleated cell counts was performed using reference gene primer amplification. Using immunoSEQ multiplex PCR, the repertoire was profiled, and TCRdb retains in-frame clones only, with some absent. D and trimming come from the DNA, and the V and J calls and clone size come from that table. The sample consists of 65,000 to 80,000 clones, 82% of them appearing once. The sequenced sample consisted of peripheral blood. The chain employs TRBV5-1 and TRBJ1-2; 8 bases map to TRBD1. The TCR originated in a human donor in a cohort sampled during active COVID-19. The DNA of the CDR3 is TGCGCCAGCAGCTCCGACAGGGGACCCGCCTATGGCTACACCTTC. Its protein product is CASSSDRGPAYGYTF.